The 5 T cell receptor beta chains reported below all come from one sample, sequenced in a study of T cell clonality in common variable immunodeficiency. Libraries were prepared by immunoSEQ multiplex PCR; TCRdb keeps only in-frame clonotypes and omits some of them. The sample contains around 47,000 clones, none of them singletons. The specimen sequenced was peripheral blood mononuclear cells. The receptors stem from a person between 18 and 69 years old in good health.

In its sample, this clone was seen many times. The CDR3 goes on 3 residues after the read ends, and that part is filled in from the germline J gene. The rearrangement joins TRBV5-1 to TRBJ2-5, with D uncertain. V gave up 5 bases and J gave up 2 bases, with 16 bases separating them. The CDR3 contains 15 residues. Germline CDR1 and CDR2: SGHRS and YFSETQ. The CDR3 sequence: CASRPKYSYQETQYF. Partial CDR3 DNA: TGCGCCAGCAGACCCAAGTATAGCTATCAAGAGACC.

There are many counts of this clone. The read ends 3 residues shy of where the CDR3 ends; the end is completed using the germline J gene. This chain links TRBV28 with TRBJ2-2; 7 bases agree with TRBD1. This CDR3 has 16 amino acids. The V segment lost 5 bases and the J segment 2 bases; nucleotides outside the gene matches: 8. CDR1 MDHEN and CDR2 SYDVKM come from the germline V gene. Partial CDR3 DNA: TGTGCCAGCAGTCGCGCCGGGACAGTTAACACCGGGGAG. Translated: CASSRAGTVNTGE. The whole CDR3 sequence reads CASSRAGTVNTGELFF.

This clone was observed many times. The DNA ends 3 residues before the CDR3 does, and the rest of the CDR3 is filled in from the germline J gene. V usage is TRBV11-2 and J usage is TRBJ2-2, with TRBD1 matching over 7 bases. The CDR3 spans 15 residues. V was clipped by 5 bases and J by 8 bases; unmatched bases: 11. The germline V gene has CDR1 SGHAT and CDR2 FQNNGV. The sequenced part of the CDR3 DNA is TGTGCCAGCAGCCTAGGGATCAGGGGGTGGGGGGAG. It encodes CASSLGIRGWGE. The full CDR3 sequence reads CASSLGIRGWGELFF.

This clone was detected many times. The read halts 3 residues ahead of the CDR3 end, with the missing end drawn from the germline J gene. The chain recombines TRBV20-1 with TRBJ1-6, with 8 bases that match TRBD1. This CDR3 region has 13 residues. Germline V gives CDR1 DFQATT, CDR2 SNEGSKA (reference sequence). J was trimmed by 9 bases and V by 6 bases; bases with no gene match: 7. CDR3 in amino acids: CSAKDRDGSPLHF. Partial CDR3 DNA: TGCAGTGCCAAGGACAGGGATGGTTCACCC.

This clone was seen ten or more times. The read is 3 residues too short to cover the CDR3 end, so that end is filled in from the germline J gene. The V and J genes are TRBV28 and TRBJ1-4, with D maybe TRBD1 (5 bases). CDR1 is MDHEN and CDR2 is SYDVKM in the germline V gene. This CDR3 has 13 residues. CDR3: CASSWGVGGPLFF. The part of the CDR3 DNA that was read is TGTGCCAGCAGTTGGGGCGTCGGCGGACCA.